This T cell receptor beta chain was recorded in a study of blood T cell repertoires in COVID-19. As for the study in general: Acute-phase and convalescent COVID-19 samples originated in the United States, Italy and Spain. From T cells, B-cell-depleted T cells, or PBMCs came the material, which was cDNA or gDNA.

The germline gives CDR1 SEHNR, CDR2 FQNEAQ (reference sequence). V trimming: 2 bases; J trimming: 10 bases; junction bases outside the gene matches: 4. The CDR3 extends over 14 amino acids. Original handling: Reference gene primer amplification gave nucleated cell count estimates. The data were produced by immunoSEQ multiplex PCR, yet TCRdb's version contains in-frame clones alone and is incomplete. D and trimming were read from the DNA, whereas the V and J calls and clone size are those reported in that table. Of about 85,000 clones listed, under 95% were seen once; the top ten hold 2.3%. The chain has TRBV7-9 and TRBJ1-6; 8 bases line up with TRBD1. The sequencing sample was made of peripheral blood. The origin of this receptor is a human donor with active COVID-19. The donor label of this sample is uncertain. The DNA for the CDR3 is TGTGCCAGCAGCTTACAGGGGGCGCGGTCACCCCTCCACTTT. The encoded protein is CASSLQGARSPLHF.